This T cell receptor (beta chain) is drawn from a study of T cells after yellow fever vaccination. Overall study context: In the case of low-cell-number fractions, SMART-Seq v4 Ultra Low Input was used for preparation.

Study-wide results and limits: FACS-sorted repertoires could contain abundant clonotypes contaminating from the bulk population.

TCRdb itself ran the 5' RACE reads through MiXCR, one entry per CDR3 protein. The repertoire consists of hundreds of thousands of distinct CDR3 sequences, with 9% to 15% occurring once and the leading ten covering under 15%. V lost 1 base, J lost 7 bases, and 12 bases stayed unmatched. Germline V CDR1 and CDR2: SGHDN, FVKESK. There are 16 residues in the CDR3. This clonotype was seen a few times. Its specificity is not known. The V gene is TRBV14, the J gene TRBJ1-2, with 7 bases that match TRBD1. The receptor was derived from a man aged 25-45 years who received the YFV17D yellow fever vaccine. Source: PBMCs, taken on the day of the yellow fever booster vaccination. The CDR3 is CASSQALLTGPVGYTF. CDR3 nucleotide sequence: TGTGCCAGCAGCCAAGCTCTTCTGACAGGGCCGGTTGGCTACACCTTC.